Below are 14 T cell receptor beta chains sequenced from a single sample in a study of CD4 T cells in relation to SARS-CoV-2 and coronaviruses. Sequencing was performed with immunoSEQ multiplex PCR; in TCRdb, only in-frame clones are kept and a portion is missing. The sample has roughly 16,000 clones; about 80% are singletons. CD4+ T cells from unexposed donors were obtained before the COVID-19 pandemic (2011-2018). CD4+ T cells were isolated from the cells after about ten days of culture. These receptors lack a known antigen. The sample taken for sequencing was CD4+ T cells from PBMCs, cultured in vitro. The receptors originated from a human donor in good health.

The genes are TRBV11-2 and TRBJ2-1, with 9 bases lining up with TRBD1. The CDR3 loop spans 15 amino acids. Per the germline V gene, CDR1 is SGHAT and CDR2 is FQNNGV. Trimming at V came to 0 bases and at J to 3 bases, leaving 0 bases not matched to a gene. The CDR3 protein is CASSLEGQGYNEQFF. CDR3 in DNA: TGTGCCAGCAGCTTAGAGGGACAGGGCTACAATGAGCAGTTCTTC.

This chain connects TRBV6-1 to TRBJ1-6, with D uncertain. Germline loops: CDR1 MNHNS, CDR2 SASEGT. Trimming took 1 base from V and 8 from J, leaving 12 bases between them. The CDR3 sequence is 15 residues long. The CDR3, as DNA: TGTGCCAGCAGTGAAGACGGGGAGCCCGATTCACCCCTCCACTTT. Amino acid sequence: CASSEDGEPDSPLHF.

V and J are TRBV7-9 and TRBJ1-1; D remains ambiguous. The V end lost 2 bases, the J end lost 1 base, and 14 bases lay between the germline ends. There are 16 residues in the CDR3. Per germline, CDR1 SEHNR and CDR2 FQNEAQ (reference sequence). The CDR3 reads CASSLLRRLRNTEAFF. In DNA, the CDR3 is TGTGCCAGCAGCTTACTCCGTAGATTGAGGAACACTGAAGCTTTCTTT.

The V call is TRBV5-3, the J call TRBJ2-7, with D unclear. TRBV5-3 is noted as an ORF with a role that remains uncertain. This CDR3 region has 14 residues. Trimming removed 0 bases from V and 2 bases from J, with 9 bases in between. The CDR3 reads CARSLEGRAYEQYF. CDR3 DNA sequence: TGTGCCAGAAGCTTGGAAGGCAGAGCCTACGAGCAGTACTTC.

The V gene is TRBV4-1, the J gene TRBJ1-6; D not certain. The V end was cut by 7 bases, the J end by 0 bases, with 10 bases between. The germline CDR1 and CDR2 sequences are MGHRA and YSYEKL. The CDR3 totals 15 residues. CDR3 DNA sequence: TGCGCCAGCATGGGCGGGAGCTCCTATAATTCACCCCTCCACTTT. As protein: CASMGGSSYNSPLHF.

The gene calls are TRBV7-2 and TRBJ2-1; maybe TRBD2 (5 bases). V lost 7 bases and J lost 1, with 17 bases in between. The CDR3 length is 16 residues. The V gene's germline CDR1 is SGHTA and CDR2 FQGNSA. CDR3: CASIPSGVSSYNEQFF. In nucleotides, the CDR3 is TGTGCCAGCATCCCAAGCGGTGTTAGTTCCTACAATGAGCAGTTCTTC. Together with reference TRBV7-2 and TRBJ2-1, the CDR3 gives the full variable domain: GAGVSQSPSNKVTEKGKDVELRCDPISGHTALYWYRQSLGQGLEFLIYFQGNSAPDKSGLPSDRFSAERTGGSVSTLTIQRTQQEDSAVYLCASIPSGVSSYNEQFFGPGTRLTVL.

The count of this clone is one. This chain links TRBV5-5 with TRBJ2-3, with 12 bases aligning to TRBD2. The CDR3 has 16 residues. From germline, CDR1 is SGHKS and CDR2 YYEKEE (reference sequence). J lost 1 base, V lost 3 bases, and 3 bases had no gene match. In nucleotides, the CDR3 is TGTGCCAGCAGCTCCCTAGCGGGAGGGGGCACAGATACGCAGTATTTT. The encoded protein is CASSSLAGGGTDTQYF.

DNA for the CDR3: TGTGCCAGCAGCTTATCGGGCCCCGGGGGGATCGGGGAGCTGTTTTTT. This codes for CASSLSGPGGIGELFF. The rearrangement links TRBV7-6 to TRBJ2-2; 7 positions match TRBD2. The V gene end was trimmed by 2 bases and the J gene end by 7 bases; junction bases not matched to a gene: 10. CDR1 is SGHVS, CDR2 FNYEAQ, per germline. The CDR3 runs 16 residues.

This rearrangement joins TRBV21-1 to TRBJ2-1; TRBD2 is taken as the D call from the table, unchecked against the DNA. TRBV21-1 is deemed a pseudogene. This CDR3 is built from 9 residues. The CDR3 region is CAIISEQFF. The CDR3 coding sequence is TGTGCGATTATTAGTGAGCAGTTCTTC.

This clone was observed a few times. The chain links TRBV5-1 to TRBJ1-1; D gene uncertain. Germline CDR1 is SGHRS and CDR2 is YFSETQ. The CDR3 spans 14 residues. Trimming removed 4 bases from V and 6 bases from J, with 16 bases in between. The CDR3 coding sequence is TGCGCCAGCAGCCCCACATCCGGGGTCGCTGAAGCTTTCTTT. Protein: CASSPTSGVAEAFF.

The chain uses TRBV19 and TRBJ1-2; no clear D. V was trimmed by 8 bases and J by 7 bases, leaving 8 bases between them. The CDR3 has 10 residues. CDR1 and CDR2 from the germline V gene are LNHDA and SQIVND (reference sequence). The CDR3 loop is CASGSFGYTF. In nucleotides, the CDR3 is TGTGCCAGTGGGTCGTTTGGCTACACCTTC. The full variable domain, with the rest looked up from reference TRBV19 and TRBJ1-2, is DGGITQSPKYLFRKEGQNVTLSCEQNLNHDAMYWYRQDPGQGLRLIYYSQIVNDFQKGDIAEGYSVSREKKESFPLTVTSAQKNPTAFYLCASGSFGYTFGSGTRLTVV.

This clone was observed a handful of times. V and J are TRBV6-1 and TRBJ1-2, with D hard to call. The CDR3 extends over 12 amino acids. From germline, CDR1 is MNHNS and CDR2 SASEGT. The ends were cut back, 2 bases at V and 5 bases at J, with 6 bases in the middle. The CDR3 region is CASSESRYGYTF. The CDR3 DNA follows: TGTGCCAGCAGTGAATCCCGGTATGGCTACACCTTC.

The CDR3 DNA reads as TGTGCCAGCAGCTTGGACCTTGTTAGTCGCTACGAGCAGTACTTC. This translates into CASSLDLVSRYEQYF. The genes are TRBV5-4 and TRBJ2-7; D is uncertain. Trimming took off 0 bases at V and 3 bases at J, with 13 bases between the two ends. This CDR3 spans 15 amino acids. Germline loops: CDR1 SGHNT, CDR2 YYREEE (reference sequence). The whole variable domain, remainder taken from reference TRBV5-4 and TRBJ2-7, is ETGVTQSPTHLIKTRGQQVTLRCSSQSGHNTVSWYQQALGQGPQFIFQYYREEENGRGNFPPRFSGLQFPNYSSELNVNALELDDSALYLCASSLDLVSRYEQYFGPGTRLTVT.

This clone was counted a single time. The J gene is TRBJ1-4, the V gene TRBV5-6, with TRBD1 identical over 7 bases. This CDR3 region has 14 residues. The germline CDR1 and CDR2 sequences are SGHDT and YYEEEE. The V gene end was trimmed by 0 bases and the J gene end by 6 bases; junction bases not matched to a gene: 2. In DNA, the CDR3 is TGTGCCAGCAGCTTGGCCGGGACAGATGAAAAACTGTTTTTT. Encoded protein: CASSLAGTDEKLFF.